The clone carrying this TCR beta chain came up a few times. Its antigen is unidentified. This sample was taken from a study of post-analysis software for immune sequencing data. Study-level background: Courses of disease covered relapsing-remitting, secondary progressive and progressive-relapsing multiple sclerosis.

General observations from the study: Diversity measured as normalized Chao1 was significantly lower in multiple sclerosis patients than in controls. Analysis by F measure revealed that same-batch samples clustered strongly together. TRBV5-6, TRBV5-1 and TRBV20-1 belonged to a set of five TRBV segments that were more frequent in patients than controls.

CDR3 size: 14 residues. Trimming took 8 bases from V and 2 from J, leaving 15 bases between them. Unique molecular identifiers were built into the TCR beta cDNA libraries. TCRdb redid the calling of the PCR reads with MiXCR, one entry per CDR3 protein. The repertoire holds approximately 400,000 distinct CDR3 sequences, with less than 40% as singletons. The receptor's source is a girl aged 5 to 17 with multiple sclerosis. The specimen sequenced was blood. The J gene is TRBJ2-5, the V gene TRBV12-3 or TRBV12-4; D is ambiguous. Written as DNA, the CDR3 is TGTGCCAGCTCCGGGTGGTGGGTTCAAGAGACCCAGTACTTC. Encoded protein: CASSGWWVQETQYF.